Presented here are 15 T cell receptor beta chains from one specimen sequenced in a study of metastatic and nonmetastatic thyroid tumors. Thyroid surgery took place with no prior treatment in any patient. Using MiXCR, TCRdb reanalyzed the PCR reads. The sample yields 5,400 or so clones, about 30% seen once. Material for sequencing was adjacent normal tissue. These TCRs come from a female donor with papillary thyroid cancer or a benign thyroid nodule (not recorded which). Some clones in this sample may be carry-over from other donors' samples.

This clone was observed once. Its ends do not fully match the called genes, so a read error is possible. V and J are TRBV20-1 and TRBJ1-2; 10 bases are a match to TRBD1. Germline values: CDR1 DFQATT, CDR2 SNEGSKA (reference sequence). The CDR3 contains 13 residues. CDR3 nucleotide sequence: TGCAGTGCGAGAGACAGGGGGCACGGTGGCTACACCTTC. This codes for CSARDRGHGGYTF.

This clone was observed a few times. This CDR3 is CASSPTDINEQYF. The CDR3 DNA reads TGTGCCAGCAGTCCAACGGATATCAACGAGCAGTACTTC. The rearrangement links TRBV27 to TRBJ2-7; no definite D call. Per the germline V gene, CDR1 is MNHEY and CDR2 is SMNVEV (reference sequence). The V end was cut by 5 bases, the J end by 5 bases, with 13 bases between. The CDR3 spans 13 residues.

The sample holds a few counts of this clone. The genes are TRBV6-1 and TRBJ1-2, with D unresolved. V was pared by 4 bases and J by 5 bases, with 8 bases between. Looked up from germline, CDR1 is MNHNS and CDR2 is SASEGT. This CDR3 is built from 12 residues. CDR3 bases: TGTGCCAGCAGTGGACGGCCATATGGCTACACCTTC. Its protein is CASSGRPYGYTF.

This clone has just a few counts. V and J are TRBV19 and TRBJ1-1, with D unresolved. CDR1 and CDR2 from the germline V gene are LNHDA and SQIVND (reference sequence). Trimming shortened V by 6 bases and J by 4 bases, and 15 bases separated the two germline ends. CDR3 length: 14 residues. CDR3 sequence: CASRSLVYTTEAFF. CDR3 DNA sequence: TGTGCCAGTAGGTCGTTGGTCTACACCACTGAAGCTTTCTTT.

This clone qualifies as large. The chain combines TRBV2 with TRBJ2-7; 8 bases match TRBD1. The trim removed 11 bases at V and 2 bases at J, leaving 8 bases unmatched. Looked up from germline, CDR1 is SNHLY and CDR2 is FYNNEI. CDR3 length: 13 residues. CDR3 amino acids: CARRDRGTYEQYF. CDR3 bases: TGTGCCCGACGAGACAGGGGAACCTACGAGCAGTACTTC.

Of note for this clone: The junction shows a germline mismatch at one end, possibly a read error. The chain carries TRBV6-2 or TRBV6-3 and TRBJ2-7; TRBD2 aligns across 9 bases. Germline V gene lookup returns CDR1 MNHEY and CDR2 SVGEGT. CDR3 length equals 16 residues. The CDR3 nucleotides read TGTTCCAGCAGTTACTCCTGGACTAGCGTGGACTACTATCAGTACTTC. It codes for CSSSYSWTSVDYYQYF.

This clone was seen a handful of times. This chain connects TRBV28 to TRBJ1-5, with D hard to call. V was clipped by 2 bases and J by 7 bases, with 6 bases between them. Germline lookup yields CDR1 MDHEN and CDR2 SYDVKM. This CDR3 contains 12 residues. This chain's CDR3 is CASSLREQPQHF. CDR3 coding DNA: TGTGCCAGCAGTTTACGGGAGCAGCCCCAGCATTTT.

This clone was counted only a few times. The V and J genes are TRBV6-1 and TRBJ1-2, with 11 nucleotides matching TRBD1. Looked up from germline, CDR1 is MNHNS and CDR2 is SASEGT. J lost 4 bases, V lost 6 bases, and 7 bases had no gene match. This CDR3 has 15 amino acids. CDR3 loop: CASRQAGQGVYGYTF. CDR3 DNA: TGTGCCAGCAGGCAGGCGGGACAGGGGGTCTATGGCTACACCTTC.

This clone was counted at least ten times. The sample has other DNA sequences that encode this CDR3 too. This chain links TRBV5-6 with TRBJ2-3, with D unresolved. CDR3 size: 16 residues. Germline CDR1 SGHDT, CDR2 YYEEEE. Trimming took off 0 bases at V and 0 bases at J, with 11 bases between the two ends. As DNA, the CDR3 is TGTGCCAGCAGCTTGGCCCTTTCCCCAAGCACAGATACGCAGTATTTT. This sequence encodes CASSLALSPSTDTQYF.

The table lists this clone with a few counts. The chain employs TRBV7-3 and TRBJ1-1; D perhaps matches TRBD1 (6 bases). CDR3 length: 15 amino acids. V was clipped by 6 bases and J by 5 bases, with 19 bases between them. Germline CDR1 is SGHTA and CDR2 is FQGTGA. CDR3 region: CASSREQGKRTEAFF. CDR3 nucleotides: TGTGCCAGCAGTCGCGAACAGGGTAAAAGGACTGAAGCTTTCTTT.

The chain links TRBV9 to TRBJ2-2; 7 bases agree with TRBD2. The CDR3 consists of 16 residues. Unmatched junction bases numbered 6, after V lost 3 bases and J lost 1 base. Germline V lookup: CDR1 SGDLS, CDR2 YYNGEE. For the CDR3, the DNA is TGTGCCAGCAGCGGTCGAGCGGGGATGAACACCGGGGAGCTGTTTTTT. Translating it yields CASSGRAGMNTGELFF. Full variable domain (outside the CDR3, taken from reference TRBV9 and TRBJ2-2): DSGVTQTPKHLITATGQRVTLRCSPRSGDLSVYWYQQSLDQGLQFLIQYYNGEERAKGNILERFSAQQFPDLHSELNLSSLELGDSALYFCASSGRAGMNTGELFFGEGSRLTVL.

The gene calls are TRBV20-1 and TRBJ2-7; D not certain. Germline CDR1 and CDR2: DFQATT and SNEGSKA (reference sequence). The CDR3 is 13 residues long. V lost 5 bases, J lost 2 bases, and 13 bases lay in between. The CDR3 bases are TGCAGTGCTCGACGGGCTGGTCCCTACGAGCAGTACTTC. Protein product: CSARRAGPYEQYF.

This clone is labeled as large (0.1 to 1%). This chain connects TRBV11-3 to TRBJ2-1, with 7 bases identical to TRBD2. This CDR3 comprises 19 residues. J gave up 3 bases and V 0 bases, and 14 bases lay outside the gene matches. The germline CDR1 and CDR2 sequences are SGHNT and YENEEA. This chain's CDR3 is CASSLEWLEWLADYNEQFF. In DNA form, the CDR3 reads TGTGCCAGCAGCTTAGAATGGCTGGAGTGGCTAGCGGACTACAATGAGCAGTTCTTC.

This clone was seen a few times. The chain joins TRBV6-1 to TRBJ1-6; D not resolved. The V end was cut by 2 bases, the J end by 7 bases, with 12 bases between. CDR1 is MNHNS and CDR2 is SASEGT in the germline V gene. The CDR3 extends over 15 amino acids. The CDR3 nucleotides read TGTGCCAGCAGTGAAATAAGCAACCCAAATTCACCCCTCCACTTT. It encodes CASSEISNPNSPLHF.

The CDR3 DNA follows: TGTGCCAGCAGCTTACGCGGGGGGGCATCAGAGACCCAGTACTTC. The encoded protein is CASSLRGGASETQYF. The chain couples TRBV11-2 to TRBJ2-5; TRBD2 agrees at 9 bases. The CDR3 runs 15 residues. J was trimmed by 4 bases and V by 2 bases; bases with no gene match: 5. CDR1 SGHAT and CDR2 FQNNGV come from the germline V gene.